Listed here are 25 T cell receptor beta chains from one sample, sequenced in a study of T cell responses to AZD1222 COVID-19 vaccine. The table came from immunoSEQ multiplex PCR; TCRdb's copy has only in-frame clones and leaves some out. Here the sample spans more than 120,000 clones, roughly 93% being singletons. The sequences come from peripheral blood, collected 28 days after the second AZD1222 dose. The source of these receptors is an adult who received the AZD1222 COVID-19 vaccine.

V gene TRBV28 combines with J gene TRBJ1-6, with D perhaps TRBD1 (5 bases). Germline V gene data show CDR1 as MDHEN and CDR2 as SYDVKM. The CDR3 sequence is 14 residues long. With 6 bases removed from V and 7 bases from J, the gap between germline ends came to 13 bases. In DNA, the CDR3 is TGTGCCAGCAGACCCGGGACGGTGAATTCACCCCTCCACTTT. Residues: CASRPGTVNSPLHF.

V is TRBV19 and J is TRBJ1-5, with D hard to call. Trimming took off 6 bases at V and 2 bases at J, with 14 bases between the two ends. Germline V gene data show CDR1 as LNHDA and CDR2 as SQIVND (reference sequence). CDR3 length equals 15 residues. The CDR3 loop reads CASRVRSLGNQPQHF. DNA of the CDR3: TGTGCCAGTAGGGTTCGGTCTTTGGGCAATCAGCCCCAGCATTTT. The variable domain in full, completed from reference TRBV19 and TRBJ1-5, reads DGGITQSPKYLFRKEGQNVTLSCEQNLNHDAMYWYRQDPGQGLRLIYYSQIVNDFQKGDIAEGYSVSREKKESFPLTVTSAQKNPTAFYLCASRVRSLGNQPQHFGDGTRLSIL.

CDR3 sequence (DNA): TGTGCCAGCTCACGGTATAGGGCACCAGATAGCAATCAGCCCCAGCATTTT. Translation: CASSRYRAPDSNQPQHF. The chain has TRBV18 and TRBJ1-5, with D unclear. The V and J ends lost 4 bases and 0 bases respectively, with 16 bases between them. Germline values: CDR1 KGHSH, CDR2 LQKENI. This CDR3 contains 17 residues.

The V and J genes are TRBV9 and TRBJ1-5; tentatively, D is TRBD1 (5 bases). V gave up 1 base and J gave up 9 bases, with 17 bases separating them. This CDR3 has 15 residues. Germline V gives CDR1 SGDLS, CDR2 YYNGEE. Written as DNA, the CDR3 is TGTGCCAGCAGCGTATCGTACATAGGGAGGGGGCCCCAGCATTTT. Encoded protein: CASSVSYIGRGPQHF.

J is TRBJ1-6 and V is TRBV2; 7 bases map to TRBD1. The CDR3 loop spans 14 amino acids. Germline V gives CDR1 SNHLY, CDR2 FYNNEI. Losses at the gene ends were 6 bases for V and 1 base for J; bases not matched to a gene: 0. This CDR3 reads CASRGQSYNSPLHF. The CDR3 DNA follows: TGTGCCAGCAGGGGACAGTCCTATAATTCACCCCTCCACTTT.

The CDR3 region has the DNA TGCGCCAGCAGTCCAGGGGCCAGGGCCAAAAACATTCAGTACTTC. This sequence encodes CASSPGARAKNIQYF. The J gene is TRBJ2-4, the V gene TRBV10-1; tentative D call: TRBD1 (6 bases). Germline assignment: CDR1 WNHNN and CDR2 SYGVQD (reference sequence). V was clipped by 5 bases and J by 1 base, with 12 bases between them. This CDR3 comprises 15 residues.

This clone is a singleton in its sample. The chain combines TRBV28 with TRBJ1-2; maybe TRBD1 (6 bases). The germline CDR1 and CDR2 sequences are MDHEN and SYDVKM. The germline V and J ends were trimmed by 7 bases and 7 bases, with 13 bases remaining between them. CDR3 length equals 12 residues. CDR3 DNA: TGTGCCAGCACGGAACAGGGTCGTGGCTACACCTTC. It specifies CASTEQGRGYTF.

The chain links TRBV7-2 to TRBJ2-3; D is possibly TRBD2 (5 bases). The V end was cut by 3 bases, the J end by 2 bases, with 12 bases between. The V gene's germline CDR1 is SGHTA and CDR2 FQGNSA. The CDR3 extends over 15 amino acids. The CDR3 DNA sequence: TGTGCCAGCAGCTTTGCGGGCGGGTACACAGATACGCAGTATTTT. It is translated as CASSFAGGYTDTQYF.

The V gene is TRBV18, the J gene TRBJ1-1; 7 bases line up with TRBD1. J gave up 7 bases and V 3 bases, and 2 bases lay outside the gene matches. This CDR3 is 12 amino acids long. The germline V gene encodes CDR1 KGHSH and CDR2 LQKENI. CDR3 residues: CASSPDRNEAFF. The CDR3 DNA is TGTGCCAGCTCACCGGACAGGAATGAAGCTTTCTTT.

J is TRBJ2-3 and V is TRBV4-2, with 12 bases fitting TRBD2. The CDR3 is made up of 16 amino acids. Germline CDR1 reads LGHNA; CDR2 reads YNFKEQ. The trim removed 0 bases at V and 8 bases at J, leaving 6 bases unmatched. CDR3 nucleotide sequence: TGTGCCAGCAGCCAAGAAGTCCCTAGCGGGGGGGGTACGCAGTATTTT. Residues: CASSQEVPSGGGTQYF.

The rearrangement links TRBV9 to TRBJ2-2, with TRBD1 as a possible D gene (5 bases). The V gene lost 1 base and the J gene lost 0 bases, with 10 bases spanning the gap. Germline lookup yields CDR1 SGDLS and CDR2 YYNGEE. The length of the CDR3 is 16 residues. The CDR3: CASSVLGRANTGELFF. DNA for the CDR3: TGTGCCAGCAGCGTATTAGGCAGGGCGAACACCGGGGAGCTGTTTTTT.

V is TRBV9 and J is TRBJ1-1; TRBD1 is a possible D gene (5 bases). The V end was cut by 0 bases, the J end by 8 bases, with 11 bases between. Per the germline V gene, CDR1 is SGDLS and CDR2 is YYNGEE. This CDR3 contains 13 residues. The CDR3 DNA sequence: TGTGCCAGCAGCGTAGGTGACTGGGGCGAAGCTTTCTTT. This gives the protein CASSVGDWGEAFF.

V usage is TRBV19 and J usage is TRBJ2-2, with a tentative D call TRBD1 (5 bases). The CDR3 loop spans 17 amino acids. Germline CDR1 is LNHDA and CDR2 is SQIVND (reference sequence). Trimming stripped 0 bases from V and 0 bases from J, with 11 bases between. CDR3 DNA sequence: TGTGCCAGTAGTATAGATTGGGGCAGGCCGAACACCGGGGAGCTGTTTTTT. Translated, it gives CASSIDWGRPNTGELFF. Full variable domain (missing parts from reference TRBV19 and TRBJ2-2): DGGITQSPKYLFRKEGQNVTLSCEQNLNHDAMYWYRQDPGQGLRLIYYSQIVNDFQKGDIAEGYSVSREKKESFPLTVTSAQKNPTAFYLCASSIDWGRPNTGELFFGEGSRLTVL.

The V gene is TRBV5-6, the J gene TRBJ1-2; TRBD1 agrees at 8 bases. The CDR3 spans 15 residues. Germline trimming cut 1 base from V and 4 bases from J; bases unmatched to any gene: 6. Germline-derived CDR1 and CDR2 are SGHDT and YYEEEE. The CDR3 region has the DNA TGTGCCAGCAGCTTGCTTCGGACAGGGAGCTATGGCTACACCTTC. Its protein product is CASSLLRTGSYGYTF.

This chain joins TRBV28 and TRBJ2-5; D possibly matches TRBD1 or TRBD2 (6 bases each). This CDR3 comprises 11 residues. Germline V gene sequence: CDR1 MDHEN, CDR2 SYDVKM. V was cut by 11 bases and J by 1 base, with 8 bases left in between. The CDR3 bases are TGTGCCTCGGGGGCCCAAGAGACCCAGTACTTC. Residues: CASGAQETQYF.

The chain uses TRBV6-6 and TRBJ2-3; TRBD2 aligns across 14 bases. The J segment lost 0 bases and the V segment lost 5 bases, leaving 4 bases of the junction unmatched. Germline CDR1 is MNHNY and CDR2 is SVGAGI (reference sequence). The CDR3 totals 17 residues. This CDR3 reads CASSRLAGGLSTDTQYF. The CDR3 DNA sequence: TGTGCCAGCAGTCGACTAGCGGGGGGGCTTAGCACAGATACGCAGTATTTT.

This clone has only a few counts. V usage is TRBV7-2 and J usage is TRBJ2-3, with D possibly called TRBD1 or TRBD2 (5 bases each). The germline gives CDR1 SGHTA, CDR2 FQGNSA. The CDR3 is made up of 14 amino acids. The V and J ends lost 5 bases and 5 bases respectively, with 14 bases between them. The CDR3 coding sequence is TGTGCCAGCAGCCCACGAGGGGCCGTAGATACGCAGTATTTT. This encodes CASSPRGAVDTQYF.

The count of this clone is one. The chain combines TRBV27 with TRBJ2-7, with a tentative D call TRBD1 (5 bases). Germline CDR1 is MNHEY and CDR2 is SMNVEV (reference sequence). The germline V and J ends were trimmed by 10 bases and 2 bases, with 15 bases remaining between them. CDR3 length equals 13 residues. CDR3 sequence reads: CATPPQGTYEQYV. DNA of the CDR3: TGTGCCACCCCCCCCCAGGGCACCTACGAGCAGTACGTC.

J is TRBJ2-7 and V is TRBV7-6, with D maybe TRBD1 (6 bases). This CDR3 contains 14 residues. The V gene's germline CDR1 is SGHVS and CDR2 FNYEAQ. Deletions cut 1 base from V and 2 bases from J, with 9 bases between. The CDR3 nucleotides are TGTGCCAGCAGCTTAGGCAGGGGAGCCTACGAGCAGTACTTC. Its protein product is CASSLGRGAYEQYF.

The chain has TRBV19 and TRBJ1-6; 7 nucleotides line up with TRBD1. CDR1 LNHDA and CDR2 SQIVND come from the germline V gene (reference sequence). The CDR3 is 16 amino acids. The V and J ends lost 4 bases and 4 bases, in that order; junction bases with no gene match: 7. The CDR3 DNA sequence: TGTGCCAGTAGTACCTCAGACAGGGCATATAATTCACCCCTCCACTTT. Translation: CASSTSDRAYNSPLHF.

The table lists this clone with a count of one. This chain joins TRBV24-1 and TRBJ1-2; D is ambiguous. The CDR3 covers 13 residues. Germline V gene sequence: CDR1 KGHDR, CDR2 SFDVKD. V lost 1 base, J lost 8 bases, and 10 bases lay in between. CDR3 amino acids: CATSDLPRAGYTF. CDR3 sequence (DNA): TGTGCCACCAGTGATTTACCCCGGGCCGGCTACACCTTC.

This chain uses TRBV6-4 with TRBJ1-1; D remains unclear. The germline V gene has CDR1 MRHNA and CDR2 SNTAGT. The CDR3 length is 13 residues. The V gene lost 0 bases and the J gene lost 5 bases, with 7 bases spanning the gap. The DNA of the CDR3 is TGTGCCAGCAGTGACTCGATGGGGACTGAAGCTTTCTTT. The encoded protein is CASSDSMGTEAFF.

V and J are TRBV9 and TRBJ1-2; TRBD1 is a possible D gene (5 bases). The ends were cut back, 6 bases at V and 3 bases at J, with 12 bases in the middle. The CDR3 loop spans 13 amino acids. Germline loops: CDR1 SGDLS, CDR2 YYNGEE. CDR3 sequence (DNA): TGTGCCAGCACCCAAGGGGTGCACTATGGCTACACCTTC. Residues: CASTQGVHYGYTF. The full variable domain, its missing parts supplied by reference TRBV9 and TRBJ1-2, is DSGVTQTPKHLITATGQRVTLRCSPRSGDLSVYWYQQSLDQGLQFLIQYYNGEERAKGNILERFSAQQFPDLHSELNLSSLELGDSALYFCASTQGVHYGYTFGSGTRLTVV.

The chain combines TRBV30 with TRBJ1-1, with 7 bases matching TRBD1. V trimming: 5 bases; J trimming: 0 bases; junction bases outside the gene matches: 9. The germline gives CDR1 GTSNPN, CDR2 SVGIG (reference sequence). The CDR3 is 15 residues long. Written as DNA, the CDR3 is TGTGCCTGGGCCCGACAGGGTTCCGTGAACACTGAAGCTTTCTTT. This translates into CAWARQGSVNTEAFF.

The chain employs TRBV7-3 and TRBJ1-1; 9 bases fit TRBD1. The germline CDR1 and CDR2 sequences are SGHTA and FQGTGA. J was trimmed by 6 bases and V by 2 bases; bases with no gene match: 1. The CDR3 is 13 amino acids. CDR3 nucleotides: TGTGCCAGCAGCTTACGACAGGGGGCTGAAGCTTTCTTT. It specifies CASSLRQGAEAFF.